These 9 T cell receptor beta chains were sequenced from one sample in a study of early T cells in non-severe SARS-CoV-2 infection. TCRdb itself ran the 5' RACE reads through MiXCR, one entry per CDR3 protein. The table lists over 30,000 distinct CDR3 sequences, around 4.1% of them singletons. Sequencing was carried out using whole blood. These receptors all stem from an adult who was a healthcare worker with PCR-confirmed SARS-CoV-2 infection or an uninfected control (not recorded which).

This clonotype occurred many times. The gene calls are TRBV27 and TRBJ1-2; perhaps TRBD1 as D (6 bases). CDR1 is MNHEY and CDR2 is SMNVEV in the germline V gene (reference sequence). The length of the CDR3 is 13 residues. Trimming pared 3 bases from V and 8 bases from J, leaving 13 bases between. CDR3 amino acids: CASSFRGAGGYTF. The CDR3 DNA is TGTGCCAGCAGTTTTCGGGGGGCGGGAGGCTACACCTTC.

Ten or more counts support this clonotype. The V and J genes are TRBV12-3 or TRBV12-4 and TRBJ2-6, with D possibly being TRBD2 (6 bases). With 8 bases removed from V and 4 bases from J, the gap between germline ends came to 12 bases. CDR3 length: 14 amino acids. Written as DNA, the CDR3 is TGTGCCAGCGGGAGGCACGCAGGGGCCAACGTCCTGACTTTC. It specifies CASGRHAGANVLTF.

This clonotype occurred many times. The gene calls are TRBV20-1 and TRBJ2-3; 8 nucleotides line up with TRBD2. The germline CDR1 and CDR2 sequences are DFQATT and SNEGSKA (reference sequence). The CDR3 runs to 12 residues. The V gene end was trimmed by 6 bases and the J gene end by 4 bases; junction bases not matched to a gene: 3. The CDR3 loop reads CSALAGPDTQYF. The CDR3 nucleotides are TGCAGTGCGCTAGCGGGTCCAGATACGCAGTATTTT.

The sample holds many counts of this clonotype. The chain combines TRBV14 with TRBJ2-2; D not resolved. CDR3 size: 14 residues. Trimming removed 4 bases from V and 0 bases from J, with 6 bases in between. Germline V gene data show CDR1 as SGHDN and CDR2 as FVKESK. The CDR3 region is CASSPPPNTGELFF. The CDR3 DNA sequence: TGTGCCAGCAGCCCGCCCCCGAACACCGGGGAGCTGTTTTTT.

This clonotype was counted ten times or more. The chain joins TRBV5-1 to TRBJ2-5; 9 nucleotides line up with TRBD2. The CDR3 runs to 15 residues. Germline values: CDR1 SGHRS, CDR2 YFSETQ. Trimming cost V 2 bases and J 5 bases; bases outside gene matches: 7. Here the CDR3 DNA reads TGCGCCAGCAGCTTAATAGCGGGAGCTGGGGAGACCCAGTACTTC. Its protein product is CASSLIAGAGETQYF.

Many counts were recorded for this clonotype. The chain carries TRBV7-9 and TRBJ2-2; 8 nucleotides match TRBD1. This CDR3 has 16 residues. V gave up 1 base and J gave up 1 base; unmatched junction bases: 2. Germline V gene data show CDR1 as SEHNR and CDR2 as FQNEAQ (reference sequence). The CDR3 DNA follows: TGTGCCAGCAGCTTAGAGGGGACAGGGAACACCGGGGAGCTGTTTTTT. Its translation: CASSLEGTGNTGELFF.

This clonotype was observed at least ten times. For the CDR3, the DNA is TGCAGCGTTGAAGAGCACGACGGGAGAAACTACGAGCAGTACTTC. Its translation is CSVEEHDGRNYEQYF. The V call is TRBV29-1, the J call TRBJ2-7; D might be TRBD2 (6 bases). Looked up from germline, CDR1 is SQVTM and CDR2 is ANQGSEA. V lost 0 bases and J 3 bases, leaving 15 bases between the germline ends. This CDR3 is 15 amino acids long.

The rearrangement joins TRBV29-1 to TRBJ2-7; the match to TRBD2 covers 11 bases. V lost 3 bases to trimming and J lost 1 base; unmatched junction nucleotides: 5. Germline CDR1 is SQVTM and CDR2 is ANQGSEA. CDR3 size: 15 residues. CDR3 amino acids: CSVDRWTSGSYEQYF. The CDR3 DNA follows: TGCAGCGTTGACCGTTGGACTAGCGGGTCCTACGAGCAGTACTTC.

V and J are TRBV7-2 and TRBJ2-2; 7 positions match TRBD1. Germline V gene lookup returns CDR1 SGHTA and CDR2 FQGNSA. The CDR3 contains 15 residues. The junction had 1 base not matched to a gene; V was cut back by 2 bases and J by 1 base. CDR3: CASSLRTGNTGELFF. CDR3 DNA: TGTGCCAGCAGCTTACGGACAGGGAACACCGGGGAGCTGTTTTTT.